These T cell receptor beta chains were read from a single sample in a study of OX40 agonist ivuxolimab in advanced cancers. Measured with immunoSEQ multiplex PCR; TCRdb has only the in-frame clones, and not every one. The sample has tens of thousands of clones, 65% to 80% seen once; the top ten hold under 25%. Sequenced here: CD4+ or CD8+ T cells sorted from blood, sampled in a trial of the OX40 agonist ivuxolimab. The receptors stem from an adult with an advanced solid tumor such as melanoma, head and neck, liver or kidney cancer. Both conserved end residues are part of each CDR3. Each record gives: V gene, D gene, clone size, J gene, CDR3 protein, CDR3 DNA. D genes are given only for firm matches. Only some rows state a clone size, as once, few, many or a class for expanded clones.

TRBV5-1,-,few,TRBJ1-6,CASSQGQLNSPLHF,TGCGCCAGCAGCCAAGGACAGCTTAATTCACCCCTCCACTTT
TRBV6-1,-,-,TRBJ2-3,CASSDRLVDTQYF,TGTGCCAGCAGTGACAGACTAGTAGATACGCAGTATTTT
TRBV2,-,-,TRBJ2-1,CASSEGASRHNEQFF,TGTGCCAGCAGTGAAGGGGCTAGCCGTCACAATGAGCAGTTCTTC
TRBV5-1,-,-,TRBJ1-1,CASSPSDINTEAFF,TGCGCCAGCAGCCCTTCGGACATTAACACTGAAGCTTTCTTT
TRBV10-3,TRBD1,-,TRBJ1-1,CAISAQPTGKGEAFF,TGTGCCATCAGTGCCCAGCCGACAGGGAAGGGTGAAGCTTTCTTT
TRBV11-2,-,-,TRBJ2-7,CASSLDYLQYF,TGTGCCAGCAGCTTAGATTACTTGCAGTACTTC
TRBV6-5,-,-,TRBJ2-7,CASSYIRFEQYF,TGTGCCAGCAGTTACATCCGTTTCGAGCAGTACTTC
TRBV7-9,-,-,TRBJ1-6,CASSLESYNSPLHF,TGTGCCAGCAGCTTAGAGAGCTATAATTCACCCCTCCACTTT
TRBV5-6,-,-,TRBJ1-4,CASSSYLTGTTNEKLFF,TGTGCCAGCAGCTCATACCTCACAGGGACAACTAATGAAAAACTGTTTTTT
TRBV5-4,TRBD1,once,TRBJ1-5,CASSLDRGLNQPQHF,TGTGCCAGCAGCTTGGACAGGGGGCTCAATCAGCCCCAGCATTTT
TRBV28,TRBD1,-,TRBJ1-4,CASSYGTGRFNEKLFF,TGTGCCAGCAGTTATGGGACAGGAAGGTTTAATGAAAAACTGTTTTTT
TRBV5-5,TRBD1,-,TRBJ1-3,CASSRRLDRTSSGNTIYF,TGTGCCAGCAGCCGGAGATTGGACAGGACCTCCTCTGGAAACACCATATATTTT
TRBV6-5,-,-,TRBJ2-7,CASSSGPLYEQYF,TGTGCCAGCAGTTCAGGACCCTTATACGAGCAGTACTTC
TRBV4-1,TRBD1,-,TRBJ1-6,CASSPFDRESPLHF,TGCGCCAGCAGTCCCTTTGACAGGGAATCTCCCCTCCACTTT
TRBV30,-,-,TRBJ1-3,CAWSVEGTGNTIYF,TGTGCCTGGAGTGTAGAGGGGACGGGAAACACCATATATTTT
TRBV30,-,-,TRBJ1-1,CAWSSGTLNTEAFF,TGTGCCTGGAGCAGCGGGACGCTGAACACTGAAGCTTTCTTT
TRBV6-5,-,-,TRBJ1-2,CASSYSGFNYGYTF,TGTGCCAGCAGTTACTCGGGATTTAACTATGGCTACACCTTC
TRBV11-3,-,-,TRBJ1-1,CASSLQENTEAFF,TGTGCCAGCAGCCTCCAGGAGAACACTGAAGCTTTCTTT
TRBV5-1,TRBD1,-,TRBJ2-7,CASSLERPPGQGKQYF,TGCGCCAGCAGCTTGGAACGCCCCCCTGGACAGGGAAAGCAGTACTTC
TRBV5-1,TRBD1,once,TRBJ1-1,CASSLRPGQSGTEAFF,TGCGCCAGCAGCTTGCGTCCGGGACAGAGCGGCACTGAAGCTTTCTTT
TRBV15,-,-,TRBJ2-7,CATSRGYEQYF,TGTGCCACCAGCAGAGGCTACGAGCAGTACTTC
TRBV28,-,-,TRBJ1-6,CASTSGEVYSPLHF,TGTGCCAGCACCTCAGGGGAGGTGTATTCACCCCTCCACTTT
TRBV6-6,-,-,TRBJ1-6,CASSYNSPYNSPLHF,TGTGCCAGCAGTTACAACAGTCCCTATAATTCACCCCTCCACTTT
TRBV15,-,once,TRBJ1-1,CATSRDIVATEAFF,TGTGCCACCAGCAGAGATATTGTCGCCACTGAAGCTTTCTTT
TRBV2,TRBD1,few,TRBJ1-5,CASSAFPRDSLNQPQHF,TGTGCCAGCAGCGCATTCCCCCGGGACAGCCTCAATCAGCCCCAGCATTTT
TRBV6-5,-,few,TRBJ2-2,CASIAGSGVTGELFF,TGTGCCAGCATAGCAGGGTCCGGTGTCACCGGGGAGCTGTTTTTT
TRBV14,-,-,TRBJ1-1,CASSQELSLNTEAFF,TGTGCCAGCAGCCAAGAGCTCAGCTTGAACACTGAAGCTTTCTTT
TRBV6-1,TRBD1,once,TRBJ2-7,CASRPPKGAEYEQYF,TGTGCCAGCAGACCCCCGAAGGGGGCAGAATACGAGCAGTACTTC
TRBV19,-,few,TRBJ1-3,CATTPGNTIYF,TGTGCCACCACACCTGGAAACACCATATATTTT
TRBV7-6,-,once,TRBJ2-1,CASSLDRRGGEQFF,TGTGCCAGCAGCTTAGATAGGCGGGGCGGTGAGCAGTTCTTC
TRBV6-6,-,-,TRBJ2-1,CASSDLSKGPEQFF,TGTGCCAGCAGTGACCTTTCTAAGGGCCCCGAGCAGTTCTTC
TRBV2,-,-,TRBJ2-1,CASETDRTYNEQFF,TGTGCCAGCGAGACAGACCGGACCTACAATGAGCAGTTCTTC
TRBV5-1,TRBD1,few,TRBJ2-2,CASRPDRGSTGELFF,TGCGCCAGCAGGCCGGACAGGGGCAGTACCGGGGAGCTGTTTTTT
TRBV5-1,TRBD2,few,TRBJ2-5,CASSLGGGPQETQYF,TGCGCCAGCAGCTTGGGCGGGGGACCCCAAGAGACCCAGTACTTC
TRBV5-1,TRBD2,-,TRBJ2-5,CASSPHTGPFGLAGKETQYF,TGCGCCAGCAGCCCACACACGGGGCCCTTCGGGCTAGCGGGGAAGGAGACCCAGTACTTC
TRBV9,-,-,TRBJ2-2,CASSVGVGPNTGELFF,TGTGCCAGCAGCGTAGGTGTAGGCCCCAACACCGGGGAGCTGTTTTTT
TRBV5-4,-,once,TRBJ1-2,CASSSYAGGYTF,TGTGCCAGCAGCTCCTACGCTGGGGGCTACACCTTC
TRBV2,-,-,TRBJ2-1,CASSGRVANNEQFF,TGTGCCAGCAGTGGTAGGGTAGCGAACAATGAGCAGTTCTTC
TRBV10-2,-,few,TRBJ1-6,CASSGQGAYNSPLHF,TGCGCCAGCAGTGGGCAGGGTGCCTATAATTCACCCCTCCACTTT
TRBV10-3,-,-,TRBJ2-2,CAISETGTMNTGELFF,TGTGCCATCAGTGAGACCGGGACAATGAACACCGGGGAGCTGTTTTTT
TRBV4-1,-,-,TRBJ2-2,CASSQFTGTGELFF,TGCGCCAGCAGCCAATTCACAGGGACCGGGGAGCTGTTTTTT
TRBV5-1,-,-,TRBJ1-4,CASSLGGADEKLFF,TGCGCCAGCAGCTTGGGCGGGGCGGATGAAAAACTGTTTTTT
TRBV28,-,once,TRBJ1-4,CASSPLGPTTNEKLFF,TGTGCCAGCAGTCCTCTGGGACCTACAACTAATGAAAAACTGTTTTTT
TRBV6-1,-,-,TRBJ1-2,CASSVRDTYGYTF,TGTGCCAGCAGTGTCCGGGACACCTATGGCTACACCTTC
TRBV2,TRBD2,-,TRBJ2-3,CASSELRGGAQYF,TGTGCCAGCAGTGAGCTGCGGGGGGGGGCGCAGTATTTT
TRBV18,-,-,TRBJ1-1,CASSPSANTEAFF,TGTGCCAGCTCACCATCGGCGAACACTGAAGCTTTCTTT
TRBV5-1,TRBD2,-,TRBJ2-3,CASSRSGGASDTQYF,TGCGCCAGCAGCAGAAGCGGGGGGGCCTCGGATACGCAGTATTTT
TRBV21-1,-,-,TRBJ1-4,CASSSTGTRNEKLFF,TGTGCCAGCAGCAGTACCGGGACAAGGAATGAAAAACTGTTTTTT
TRBV2,TRBD1,-,TRBJ1-4,CASRGQGAANEKLFF,TGTGCCAGCAGAGGACAGGGGGCAGCTAATGAAAAACTGTTTTTT
TRBV25-1,-,once,TRBJ1-6,CASSEVTANSPLHF,TGTGCCAGCAGTGAAGTGACAGCGAATTCACCCCTCCACTTT
TRBV7-9,-,-,TRBJ1-1,CASSSPRGPFHNGTEAFF,TGTGCCAGCAGCTCCCCTCGGGGGCCCTTCCATAATGGCACTGAAGCTTTCTTT
TRBV7-2,TRBD2,-,TRBJ2-3,CASSTGTSGYTDTQYF,TGTGCCAGCAGCACCGGGACTAGCGGGTACACAGATACGCAGTATTTT
TRBV10-2,-,once,TRBJ1-5,CASSEKGGGYSNQPQHF,TGCGCCAGCAGTGAGAAAGGGGGGGGGTATAGCAATCAGCCCCAGCATTTT